Below, 11 T cell receptor beta chains from the same sample are listed, as sequenced in a study of shared clonotypes between healthy human individuals. As defined, naive CD8 cells were CD45RO-negative and positively selected for CCR7, with terminally differentiated effector memory CD45RA+ cells excluded. Data came from immunoSEQ multiplex PCR; TCRdb stores just in-frame clones and leaves some out. This sample carries 1.5 million to 2.5 million clones, roughly 95% of them seen once, and the ten largest clones take less than 1.5%. The specimen was naive CD8+ T cells sorted from blood. The receptors were gathered from a man between 18 and 35 years old in good health.

The chain employs TRBV28 and TRBJ1-1; D is unresolved. The ends were cut back, 7 bases at V and 1 base at J, with 13 bases in the middle. From germline, CDR1 is MDHEN and CDR2 SYDVKM. The CDR3 extends over 14 amino acids. The CDR3 loop reads CASTLVTRNTEAFF. DNA for the CDR3: TGTGCCAGCACCCTCGTGACAAGGAACACTGAAGCTTTCTTT.

A word on this clone: Other DNA sequences in this sample translate to the same CDR3. The chain is built from TRBV6-5 and TRBJ2-7; tentative D call: TRBD2 (5 bases). Germline CDR1 is MNHEY and CDR2 is SVGAGI. V was shortened by 5 bases and J by 2 bases, with 10 bases between the two germline ends. This CDR3 is built from 13 residues. The CDR3 is CASSPGLTYEQYF. CDR3 bases: TGTGCCAGCAGTCCCGGACTGACCTACGAGCAGTACTTC.

This clone has more than one count but fewer than ten. This CDR3 is also generated by other DNA sequences in the sample. The J gene is TRBJ2-3, the V gene TRBV9; no reliable D call. Germline V gives CDR1 SGDLS, CDR2 YYNGEE. This CDR3 region has 11 residues. Trimming removed 3 bases from V and 2 bases from J, with 1 base in between. The CDR3 DNA follows: TGTGCCAGCAGCGACACAGATACGCAGTATTTT. Amino acids: CASSDTDTQYF. Full variable domain (remainder filled in from reference TRBV9 and TRBJ2-3): DSGVTQTPKHLITATGQRVTLRCSPRSGDLSVYWYQQSLDQGLQFLIQYYNGEERAKGNILERFSAQQFPDLHSELNLSSLELGDSALYFCASSDTDTQYFGPGTRLTVL.

This chain joins TRBV4-1 and TRBJ2-3; 8 nucleotides line up with TRBD2. Germline V lookup: CDR1 MGHRA, CDR2 YSYEKL. There are 16 residues in the CDR3. The junction had 9 bases not matched to a gene; V was cut back by 4 bases and J by 3 bases. The CDR3: CASSPTGGGVTDTQYF. CDR3 coding DNA: TGCGCCAGCAGCCCGACGGGGGGGGGCGTGACAGATACGCAGTATTTT.

The chain joins TRBV4-1 to TRBJ2-1; D unresolved. The CDR3 totals 13 residues. Deletions cut 4 bases from V and 10 bases from J, with 14 bases between. CDR1 MGHRA and CDR2 YSYEKL come from the germline V gene. CDR3 loop: CASSPRLYQEQFF. CDR3 DNA: TGCGCCAGCAGCCCTCGACTGTACCAGGAGCAGTTCTTC.

J is TRBJ1-1 and V is TRBV25-1; a weak D match, TRBD1 (5 bases). Germline assignment: CDR1 MGHDK and CDR2 SYGVNS. The CDR3 has 15 residues. V was shortened by 2 bases and J by 3 bases, with 13 bases between the two germline ends. The CDR3 sequence: CASSESPGGDTEAFF. DNA for the CDR3: TGTGCCAGCAGTGAAAGTCCGGGGGGGGACACTGAAGCTTTCTTT.

This clone occurred once. The gene calls are TRBV13 and TRBJ2-2, with TRBD2 matching over 7 bases. The CDR3 is made up of 14 amino acids. With V trimmed by 5 bases and J by 6 bases, 6 bases remained unmatched. Germline lookup yields CDR1 PRHDT and CDR2 FYEKMQ (reference sequence). DNA for the CDR3: TGTGCCAGCAGCGCGTCTGGGAGGGCCGGGGAGCTGTTTTTT. This encodes CASSASGRAGELFF.

The chain combines TRBV4-2 with TRBJ2-3; possibly TRBD2 for D (6 bases). In germline, CDR1 is LGHNA, CDR2 YNFKEQ. This CDR3 spans 14 amino acids. The ends were cut back, 1 base at V and 2 bases at J, with 7 bases in the middle. The DNA of the CDR3 is TGTGCCAGCAGCCAAGCGGGGGTCACAGATACGCAGTATTTT. Translating gives CASSQAGVTDTQYF.

V is TRBV6-5 and J is TRBJ1-6; D is undetermined. Trimming removed 4 bases at V and 9 bases at J, with 16 bases between. The CDR3 runs to 15 residues. CDR1 MNHEY and CDR2 SVGAGI come from the germline V gene. DNA of the CDR3: TGTGCCAGCAGTTCCGAGGTAGGGCTCCGTTCACCCCTCCACTTT. It yields the protein CASSSEVGLRSPLHF.

The rearrangement joins TRBV27 to TRBJ1-2; D might be TRBD1 (6 bases). The CDR3 has 14 residues. Per germline, CDR1 MNHEY and CDR2 SMNVEV (reference sequence). The germline V and J ends were trimmed by 7 bases and 3 bases, with 15 bases remaining between them. CDR3 sequence: CASKMRGADYGYTF. The CDR3 DNA follows: TGTGCCAGCAAAATGCGGGGGGCCGACTATGGCTACACCTTC.

The chain combines TRBV4-1 with TRBJ2-7, with 10 nucleotides matching TRBD2. This CDR3 is 15 amino acids long. Germline V gene lookup returns CDR1 MGHRA and CDR2 YSYEKL. After removal of 3 bases from V and 6 bases from J, the junction contained 8 bases not matched to a gene. The CDR3 sequence: CASSQSSSGGLEQYF. As DNA, the CDR3 is TGCGCCAGCAGCCAGTCCTCTAGCGGGGGCCTCGAGCAGTACTTC.